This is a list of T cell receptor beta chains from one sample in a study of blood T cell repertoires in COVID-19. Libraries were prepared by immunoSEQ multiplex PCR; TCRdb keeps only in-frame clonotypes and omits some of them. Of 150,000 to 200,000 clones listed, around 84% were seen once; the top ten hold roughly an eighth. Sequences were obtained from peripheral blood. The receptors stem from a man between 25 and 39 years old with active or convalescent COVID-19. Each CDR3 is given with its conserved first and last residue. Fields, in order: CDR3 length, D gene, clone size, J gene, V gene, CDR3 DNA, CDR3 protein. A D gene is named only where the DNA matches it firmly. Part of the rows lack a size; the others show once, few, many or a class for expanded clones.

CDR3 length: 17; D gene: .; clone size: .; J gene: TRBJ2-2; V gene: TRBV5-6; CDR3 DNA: TGTGCCAGCAGCTTTGGGCCACAGGGCCGCGGCGCCGGGGAGCTGTTTTTT; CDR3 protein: CASSFGPQGRGAGELFF
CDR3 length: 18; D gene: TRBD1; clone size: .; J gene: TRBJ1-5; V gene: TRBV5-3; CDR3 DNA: TGTGCCAGAAGCTTGGAGCGCGGACAGGGCCATAGCAATCAGCCCCAGCATTTT; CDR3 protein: CARSLERGQGHSNQPQHF
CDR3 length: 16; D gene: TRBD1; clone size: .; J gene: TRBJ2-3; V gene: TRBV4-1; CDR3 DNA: TGCGCCAGCAGCCACGGGACAGGTTTTAGCACAGATACGCAGTATTTT; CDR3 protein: CASSHGTGFSTDTQYF
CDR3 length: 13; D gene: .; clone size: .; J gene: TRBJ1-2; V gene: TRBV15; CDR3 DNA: TGTGCCAAAGAGGAGGGGATGAACTATGGCTACACCTTC; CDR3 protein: CAKEEGMNYGYTF
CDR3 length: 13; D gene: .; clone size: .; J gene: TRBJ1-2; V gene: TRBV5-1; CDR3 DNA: TGCGCCAGCAGCTTTAGGGGTTTGGATGGCTACACCTTC; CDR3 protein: CASSFRGLDGYTF
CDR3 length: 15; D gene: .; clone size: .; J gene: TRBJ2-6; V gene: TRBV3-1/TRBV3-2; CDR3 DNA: TGTGCCAGCAGCCAAGGGAGCTCTGGGGCCAACGTCCTGACTTTC; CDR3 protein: CASSQGSSGANVLTF
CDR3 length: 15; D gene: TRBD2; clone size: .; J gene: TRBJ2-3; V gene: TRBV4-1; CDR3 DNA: TGCGCCAGCAGCCAGTCTTTTAGCGGGACAGATACGCAGTATTTT; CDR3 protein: CASSQSFSGTDTQYF
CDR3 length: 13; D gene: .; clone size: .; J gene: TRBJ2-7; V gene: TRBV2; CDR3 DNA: TGTGCCAGCAGTCAACAGGGTTCCTACGAGCAGTACTTC; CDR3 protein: CASSQQGSYEQYF
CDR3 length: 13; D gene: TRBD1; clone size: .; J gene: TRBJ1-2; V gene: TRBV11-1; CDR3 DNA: TGTGCCAGCAGCTCGACAGGGGGCACCGGCTACACCTTC; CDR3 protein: CASSSTGGTGYTF
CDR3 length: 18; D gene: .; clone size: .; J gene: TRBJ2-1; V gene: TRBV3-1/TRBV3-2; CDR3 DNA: TGTGCCAGCAGCCGGGGGGTACGACAAAGGGTAATGGTTGAGGGGCAGTTCTTC; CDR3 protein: CASSRGVRQRVMVEGQFF
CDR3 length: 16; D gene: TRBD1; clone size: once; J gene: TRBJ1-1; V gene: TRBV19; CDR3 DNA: TGTGCCAGTAGCCCCACAGGGGCGATATGGGGCACTGAAGCTTTCTTT; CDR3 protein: CASSPTGAIWGTEAFF
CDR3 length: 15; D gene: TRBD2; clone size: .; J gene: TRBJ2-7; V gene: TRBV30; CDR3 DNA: TGTGCCGCCGGGTCGCCGGGCGGGGGCTCCTACGAGCAGTACTTC; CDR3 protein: CAAGSPGGGSYEQYF
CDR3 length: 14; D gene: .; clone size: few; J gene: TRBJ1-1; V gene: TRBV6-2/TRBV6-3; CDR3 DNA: TGTGCCAGCAGTTACACGGGTGTGAACACTGAAGCTTTCTTT; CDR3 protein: CASSYTGVNTEAFF
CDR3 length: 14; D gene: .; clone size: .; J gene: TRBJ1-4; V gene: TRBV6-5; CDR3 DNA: TGTGCCAGCAGTTTACAGGCAACTAATGAAAAACTGTTTTTT; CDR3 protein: CASSLQATNEKLFF
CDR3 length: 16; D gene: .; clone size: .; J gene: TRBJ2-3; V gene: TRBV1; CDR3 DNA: TGCACCAGCAGCCAAGGACAGCGGGGGGACACAGATACGCAGTATTTT; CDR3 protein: CTSSQGQRGDTDTQYF
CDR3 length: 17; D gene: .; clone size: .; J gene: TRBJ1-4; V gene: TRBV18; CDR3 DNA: TGTGCCAGCTCACGCAATGATGCTACGGCAACTAATGAAAAACTGTTTTTT; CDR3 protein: CASSRNDATATNEKLFF
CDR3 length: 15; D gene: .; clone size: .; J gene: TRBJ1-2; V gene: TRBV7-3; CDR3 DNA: TGTGCCAGCAGCTTATCCAGGGAATCCAGCTATGGCTACACCTTC; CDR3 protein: CASSLSRESSYGYTF
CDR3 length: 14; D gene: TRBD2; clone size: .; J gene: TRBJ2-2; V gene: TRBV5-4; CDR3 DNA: TGTGCCGGATGTCGGGGGGGGAGCACCGGGGAGCTGTTTTTT; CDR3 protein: CAGCRGGSTGELFF
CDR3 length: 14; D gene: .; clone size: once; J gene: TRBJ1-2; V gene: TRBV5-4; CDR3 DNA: TGTGCCAGCAGCTTGGAGGCAGGGAACTATGGCTACACCTTC; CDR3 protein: CASSLEAGNYGYTF
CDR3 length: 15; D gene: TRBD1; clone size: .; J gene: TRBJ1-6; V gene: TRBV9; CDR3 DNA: TGTGCCAGCAGTATCACAGGGGGCCAGGATTCACCCCTCCACTTT; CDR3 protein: CASSITGGQDSPLHF
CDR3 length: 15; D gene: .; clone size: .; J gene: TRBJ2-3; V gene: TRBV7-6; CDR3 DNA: TGTGCCAGCAGCTTATTTACAGGGAACACAGATACGCAGTATTTT; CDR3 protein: CASSLFTGNTDTQYF
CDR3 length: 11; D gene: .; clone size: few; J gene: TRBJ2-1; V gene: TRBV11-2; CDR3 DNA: TGTGCCAGCAGCTTACAATTCGGGCAGTTCTTC; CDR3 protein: CASSLQFGQFF
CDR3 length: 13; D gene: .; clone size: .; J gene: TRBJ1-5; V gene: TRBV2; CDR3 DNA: TGTGCCAGCAGTAGGGACATAAGTCAGCCCCAGCATTTT; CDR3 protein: CASSRDISQPQHF